Each of the 2 T cell receptor beta chains below was sequenced from the same sample in a study of radiation and T cells in renal cell carcinoma. The treatment denotes: treatment-naive control, cytoreductive nephrectomy. Sequencing used immunoSEQ multiplex PCR; TCRdb keeps in-frame clones, though not all of them. Of around 12,000 clones detected, less than 75% appear once; the ten largest clones hold roughly 20%. The material sequenced was tumor tissue, taken from a patient whose treatment was nephrectomy without radiotherapy. These receptor sequences come from a woman aged 80 or over with renal cell carcinoma.

The chain has TRBV2 and TRBJ2-7; D possibly uses TRBD1 or TRBD2 (7 bases each). V was trimmed by 4 bases and J by 0 bases, leaving 16 bases between them. The CDR3 covers 16 residues. In germline, CDR1 is SNHLY, CDR2 FYNNEI. In nucleotides, the CDR3 is TGTGCCAGCAGTGCCAAGCGGGACAGTTACTCCTACGAGCAGTACGTC. It translates to CASSAKRDSYSYEQYV.

The rearrangement joins TRBV27 to TRBJ1-2; TRBD1 matches at 7 bases. The CDR3 has 13 residues. Germline V gives CDR1 MNHEY, CDR2 SMNVEV (reference sequence). V was clipped by 5 bases and J by 2 bases; unmatched bases: 2. The CDR3 region has the DNA TGTGCCAGCAGTCCGACAGGGAACTATGGCTACACCTTC. Translating it yields CASSPTGNYGYTF.